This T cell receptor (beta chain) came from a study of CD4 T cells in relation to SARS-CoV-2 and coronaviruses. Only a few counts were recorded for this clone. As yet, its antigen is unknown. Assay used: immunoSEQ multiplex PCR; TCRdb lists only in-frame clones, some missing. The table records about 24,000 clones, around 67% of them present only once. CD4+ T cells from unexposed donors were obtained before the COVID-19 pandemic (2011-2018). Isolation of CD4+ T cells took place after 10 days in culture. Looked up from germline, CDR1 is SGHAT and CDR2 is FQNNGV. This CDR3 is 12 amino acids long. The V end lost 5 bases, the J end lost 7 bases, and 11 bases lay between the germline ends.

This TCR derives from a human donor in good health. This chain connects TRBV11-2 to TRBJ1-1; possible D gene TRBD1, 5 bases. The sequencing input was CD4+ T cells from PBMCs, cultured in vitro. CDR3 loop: CASSRRVGEAFF. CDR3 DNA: TGTGCCAGCAGCCGCAGGGTAGGTGAAGCTTTCTTT.